This T cell receptor beta chain was recovered during a study of cytomegalovirus exposure and HLA in healthy donors. Study details: The roughly 120 validation repertoires used the same platform as the approximately 670 first-cohort repertoires (as reported by a later analysis). Study-wide points: Overall, under 200 TCR beta chains were annotated as cytomegalovirus-associated.

This CDR3 is 14 amino acids long. V was clipped by 4 bases and J by 6 bases, with 10 bases between them. Germline V CDR1 and CDR2: LNHDA, SQIVND (reference sequence). To note about this clone: Its antigen is not identified.

Measured with immunoSEQ multiplex PCR; TCRdb has only the in-frame clones, and not every one. Of around 140,000 clones listed, less than 95% are singletons. The donors were members of the roughly 120-subject validation cohort (separate from the approximately 670-subject first cohort). This rearrangement joins TRBV19 to TRBJ1-6, with D possibly being TRBD1 (6 bases). The sequence derives from a man younger than 35 in good health and CMV-seropositive. Sequences were obtained from PBMCs. The CDR3 nucleotides are TGTGCCAGTAGTACTACAGGGACTAATTCACCCCTCCACTTT. This encodes CASSTTGTNSPLHF.